A selection of T cell receptor beta chains follows, all from one sample in a study of cytomegalovirus exposure and HLA in healthy donors. Clones were sequenced by immunoSEQ multiplex PCR, and TCRdb holds only the in-frame ones, with some missing. This table holds about 200,000 clones, approximately 80% found once. Sequenced sample: PBMCs. The receptors originated from a young woman in good health and CMV-seronegative. Both conserved end residues are trimmed from each CDR3. Clone size appears in some rows only: once, few, many, or a class for an expanded clone.

>TRBV11-3|TRBJ2-1|-
ASSLGGGSYNEQF
>TRBV19|TRBJ2-3|-
ASSIEAGTSGSEDTQY
>TRBV10-2|TRBJ1-5|-
ASSEIQYSNQPQH
>TRBV5-4|TRBJ2-7|few
ASSDSNRGLRQY
>TRBV5-1|TRBJ2-6|-
ASSYSSGSSPGANVLT
>TRBV4-1|TRBJ1-4|-
ASSQVLGGQAPTGGLF
>TRBV18|TRBJ1-2|-
ASSLARGAAPHGYT
>TRBV4-2|TRBJ2-7|few
ASRRGLTYGEQY
>TRBV7-8|TRBJ2-3|-
ASSSGLAGRRVDTQY
>TRBV4-1|TRBJ2-5|-
ASSQDQTSGATQY
>TRBV7-8|-|-
ASSYLQTGTYEQY
>TRBV28|TRBJ2-7|-
ASSRRQRKSSYEQY
>TRBV10-2|TRBJ1-1|once
ASSDWGVNTEAF
>TRBV15|TRBJ2-1|-
ATSDRDYGEQF
>TRBV21-1|TRBJ2-7|-
ASSKGASPNRPYEQY
>TRBV30|TRBJ2-2|-
AWRHANTGELF
>TRBV20-1|TRBJ2-5|-
SATRAETQY
>TRBV7-2|TRBJ2-1|-
ASSLVSGANEQF
>TRBV7-8|TRBJ2-7|once
ASSLARPSGSHEQY
>TRBV5-4|TRBJ1-1|-
ASSLGTGGERKAF
>TRBV7-2|TRBJ2-2|-
ASSERGTANTGELF
>TRBV5-1|TRBJ2-2|once
ASSLGVRTSGNTGELF
>TRBV5-1|TRBJ2-2|-
ASSSPAGESGELF
>TRBV11-2|TRBJ2-6|-
ASSSQIGTASGANVLT
>TRBV28|TRBJ1-2|-
ASSLRTGRNGYT
>TRBV4-1|TRBJ2-7|-
ASSQDLLAGGMYEQY
>TRBV7-9|TRBJ1-5|-
ASSFDSHDQPQH
>TRBV7-2|TRBJ2-2|once
ASSFQGAVAGELF
>TRBV4-1|TRBJ2-7|-
ASSHHRSSDEQY
>TRBV5-1|TRBJ1-2|-
ASSVGQAVLTVYGYT
>TRBV28|TRBJ1-4|-
ASSPGGTGGEKLF
>TRBV11-3|TRBJ2-1|-
ASRKGQGDYNEQF
>TRBV6-5|TRBJ1-1|-
ASSYLTEAF
>TRBV6-6|TRBJ2-2|-
ASQIAGGNTGELF
>TRBV7-9|TRBJ2-7|once
ASSLASGRAYEQY
>TRBV28|TRBJ1-1|-
ASRLPGNTEAF